A selection of T cell receptor beta chains follows, all from one sample in a study of blood T cells in healthy people across ages. TCRdb re-called the 5' RACE reads through MiXCR, storing one row per CDR3 protein. The top ten hold 3% to 4% of the sample, which has 500,000 to 650,000 distinct CDR3 sequences, around 27% seen once. The same sample was also used in a study of T cells of mothers and their children.

The sample taken for sequencing was blood. These receptors all stem from a boy between 2 and 15 years old in good health. CDR3s include the opening cysteine and the closing phenylalanine or tryptophan. The D gene is left open where the match is weak. Rows give clone size only sometimes, using once, few, many, or a class for an expanded clone.

v_gene,d_gene,j_gene,abundance,CDR3aa,CDR3nt
TRBV15,-,TRBJ2-7,few,CATSRGPYEQYF,TGTGCCACCAGCAGAGGACCCTACGAGCAGTACTTC
TRBV7-2,TRBD1,TRBJ1-4,few,CASSLPTGVEEKLFF,TGTGCCAGCAGCTTACCTACAGGGGTGGAGGAAAAACTGTTTTTT
TRBV3-1,TRBD1,TRBJ1-2,-,CASSQVVQGAVYGYTF,TGTGCCAGCAGCCAAGTTGTACAGGGGGCCGTTTATGGCTACACCTTC
TRBV7-9,-,TRBJ2-7,-,CASRPWRRSSYEQYF,TGTGCCAGCAGACCCTGGAGGAGAAGCTCCTACGAGCAGTACTTC
TRBV7-2,-,TRBJ2-3,many,CASSLGRDTQYF,TGTGCCAGCAGCTTAGGAAGGGATACGCAGTATTTT
TRBV27,-,TRBJ2-7,-,CASSLSGAVDYEQYF,TGTGCCAGCAGTTTATCGGGGGCAGTAGATTACGAGCAGTACTTC
TRBV6-5,TRBD1,TRBJ1-2,once,CASSRQGDYGHTF,TGTGCCAGCAGTCGGCAGGGGGATTATGGCCACACCTTC
TRBV12-3/TRBV12-4,TRBD2,TRBJ2-3,-,CASSWGRAGAQAQYF,TGTGCCAGCAGTTGGGGGAGAGCGGGGGCCCAGGCGCAGTATTTT
TRBV7-6,TRBD1,TRBJ2-5,few,CASSKGTGQQETQYF,TGTGCCAGCAGCAAAGGAACGGGACAGCAAGAGACCCAGTACTTC
TRBV3-1,TRBD2,TRBJ2-1,-,CASSQVPLAGGDEQFF,TGTGCCAGCAGCCAAGTGCCACTAGCGGGTGGGGATGAGCAGTTCTTC
TRBV20-1,TRBD2,TRBJ2-4,-,CSARDWSDGLAGPLGKNIQYF,TGCAGTGCTAGAGATTGGTCAGATGGACTAGCGGGGCCTTTAGGCAAAAACATTCAGTACTTC
TRBV5-1,-,TRBJ2-7,few,CASRSVTNYEQYF,TGCGCCAGCCGTTCGGTCACTAACTACGAGCAGTACTTC
TRBV7-2,-,TRBJ2-1,-,CASSLWLARNEQFF,TGTGCCAGCAGCTTATGGCTAGCGAGGAATGAGCAGTTCTTC
TRBV20-1,-,TRBJ2-3,few,CSASQWRALTDTQYF,TGCAGTGCTAGTCAATGGCGGGCTCTCACAGATACGCAGTATTTT
TRBV10-3,-,TRBJ2-3,-,CAISEGQDTQYF,TGCGCCATCAGTGAAGGTCAGGATACGCAGTATTTT
TRBV25-1,-,TRBJ2-3,many,CASSEYGDTQYF,TGTGCCAGCAGTGAATACGGAGATACGCAGTATTTT
TRBV6-5,TRBD2,TRBJ2-3,-,CASSYQPSGGYTDTQYF,TGTGCCAGCAGTTACCAGCCTAGCGGGGGGTACACAGATACGCAGTATTTT
TRBV5-1,TRBD2,TRBJ2-3,-,CASSLEMTSGIDTQYF,TGCGCCAGCAGCTTGGAGATGACTAGCGGCATAGATACGCAGTATTTT
TRBV20-1,TRBD2,TRBJ2-7,-,CSACATSGRTYEQYF,TGCAGTGCTTGTGCGACTAGCGGGAGGACCTACGAGCAGTACTTC
TRBV10-3,-,TRBJ2-2,-,CAISVEDTNTGELFF,TGTGCCATCAGTGTGGAGGACACCAACACCGGGGAGCTGTTTTTT
TRBV4-3,-,TRBJ2-5,-,CASSQDLRETQYF,TGCGCCAGCAGCCAAGATCTGAGGGAGACCCAGTACTTC
TRBV7-9,-,TRBJ1-2,few,CASSLAIEVGYTF,TGTGCCAGCAGCTTAGCTATTGAGGTCGGCTACACCTTC
TRBV2,-,TRBJ1-4,-,CASIAAGVYSGDEKLFF,TGTGCCAGCATAGCGGCAGGGGTTTATTCTGGGGATGAAAAACTGTTTTTT
TRBV2,-,TRBJ1-4,-,CATSLERLNEKLFF,TGTGCCACCTCTTTGGAGCGCCTTAATGAAAAACTGTTTTTT
TRBV4-3,-,TRBJ2-7,few,CASSRNIRVTDEQYF,TGCGCCAGCAGCCGGAACATTAGGGTAACGGACGAGCAGTACTTC
TRBV9,-,TRBJ1-1,-,CASSVRLNTEAFF,TGTGCCAGCAGCGTACGGTTGAACACTGAAGCTTTCTTT
TRBV2,TRBD1,TRBJ2-2,few,CASSGTGATGELFF,TGTGCCAGCAGCGGGACAGGGGCTACCGGGGAGCTGTTTTTT
TRBV30,TRBD1,TRBJ1-5,-,CAWARDRGNQPQHF,TGTGCCTGGGCCAGGGACAGGGGCAATCAGCCCCAGCATTTT
TRBV14,TRBD2,TRBJ2-7,once,CASSSLGEGYEQYF,TGTGCCAGCAGCTCTCTAGGGGAGGGCTACGAGCAGTACTTC
TRBV5-1,-,TRBJ2-3,-,CASSPGGSLADTQYF,TGCGCCAGCAGCCCCGGAGGTAGCCTCGCAGATACGCAGTATTTT
TRBV13,-,TRBJ2-3,-,CASSLEGFPSTDTQYF,TGTGCCAGCAGCTTAGAAGGATTTCCTAGCACAGATACGCAGTATTTT
TRBV6-5,TRBD1,TRBJ1-2,-,CASSYSRTGESYTF,TGTGCCAGCAGTTACTCCCGGACAGGGGAGAGCTACACCTTC
TRBV30,-,TRBJ2-1,few,CAWSDPAIRGSMVF,TGTGCCTGGAGCGACCCGGCCATTAGGGGGTCAATGGTCTTC
TRBV27,-,TRBJ2-1,few,CASCPRATNEQFF,TGTGCCAGCTGCCCTCGGGCTACCAATGAGCAGTTCTTC
TRBV12-3/TRBV12-4,-,TRBJ1-4,once,CASSDRREKLFF,TGTGCCAGCAGCGACAGGAGGGAAAAACTGTTTTTT
TRBV5-5,-,TRBJ2-5,few,CASSPSPTGQETQYF,TGTGCCAGCAGCCCATCACCCACAGGACAAGAGACCCAGTACTTC
TRBV18,TRBD1,TRBJ2-7,-,CASSPMGTVTYEQYF,TGTGCCAGCTCACCTATGGGGACAGTAACCTACGAGCAGTACTTC
TRBV6-1,TRBD1,TRBJ1-3,-,CASSEQGALGNTIYF,TGTGCCAGCAGTGAGCAGGGGGCTTTGGGAAACACCATATATTTT
TRBV10-3,-,TRBJ2-2,-,CAMKGVITGELFF,TGTGCCATGAAAGGGGTGATCACCGGGGAGCTGTTTTTT
TRBV15,-,TRBJ2-2,few,CATSRETGAGELFF,TGTGCCACCAGCAGAGAGACGGGGGCCGGGGAGCTGTTTTTT
TRBV5-1,-,TRBJ2-6,many,CASSLGGGSGANVLTF,TGTGCCAGCAGTTTAGGTGGGGGGAGTGGGGCCAACGTCCTGACTTTC
TRBV28,-,TRBJ1-2,-,CASSSGWAENNYGYTF,TGTGCCAGCAGTTCTGGTTGGGCAGAAAATAACTATGGCTACACCTTC
TRBV2,-,TRBJ2-5,many,CASSAPVGETQYF,TGTGCCAGCAGTGCACCGGTTGGGGAGACCCAGTACTTC
TRBV2,TRBD2,TRBJ2-1,-,CASDLAGGHNEQFF,TGTGCCAGCGATCTAGCGGGGGGGCACAATGAGCAGTTCTTC
TRBV25-1,-,TRBJ1-2,-,CASSARIWGRDGYTF,TGTGCCAGCAGTGCCCGAATATGGGGAAGGGATGGCTACACCTTC
TRBV12-3/TRBV12-4,-,TRBJ1-6,few,CASRATGDWALHF,TGTGCCAGCAGGGCAACCGGAGATTGGGCCCTCCACTTT
TRBV7-2,-,TRBJ2-5,-,CASSSQGTRQETQYF,TGTGCCAGCAGCTCACAGGGGACTCGTCAAGAGACCCAGTACTTC
TRBV29-1,TRBD1,TRBJ2-3,-,CSVGGWARTGGTDTQYF,TGCAGCGTTGGTGGATGGGCCCGGACAGGGGGCACAGATACGCAGTATTTT
TRBV5-6,TRBD1,TRBJ1-1,-,CASSFGTGGTGSEAFF,TGTGCCAGCAGCTTCGGGACAGGGGGTACAGGTTCTGAAGCTTTCTTT